Presented here are 19 T cell receptor beta chains from one specimen sequenced in a study of cytomegalovirus exposure and HLA in healthy donors (dated by TCRdb to 2015 to 2018). The receptor library was made with the immunoSEQ multiplex PCR assay. The multiplex PCR relied on a mix of 60 forward primers for TCR Vbeta segments and 13 reverse primers for TCR Jbeta segments. TCRdb holds this immuneACCESS table with in-frame rearrangements only. Some clones are missing; in checked studies, unresolved V genes explain under half, and the rest has no known cause. In all, the sample holds about 180,000 clones, and 70% to 80% of those were seen once. The ten largest clonotypes hold roughly 1.5% of the sample. Sequencing was performed on PBMCs. The receptor source for this set is a man younger than 35 in good health and CMV-seronegative.

The chain is built from TRBV6-5 and TRBJ1-5, with a weak D call TRBD1 (5 bases). Germline CDR1 reads MNHEY; CDR2 reads SVGAGI. V lost 1 base, J lost 6 bases, and 13 bases lay in between. This CDR3 spans 15 amino acids. CDR3 sequence: CASSYLGVGSQPQHF. The CDR3 DNA is TGTGCCAGCAGTTACTTAGGGGTAGGAAGTCAGCCCCAGCATTTT.

This sequence joins TRBV18 and TRBJ2-5; 13 nucleotides align to TRBD2. The CDR3 has 16 residues. The germline V gene has CDR1 KGHSH and CDR2 LQKENI. The V segment lost 0 bases and the J segment 4 bases; nucleotides outside the gene matches: 2. The CDR3 nucleotides read TGTGCCAGCTCACCACCTGGACTAGCGGGGGCAGAGACCCAGTACTTC. This codes for CASSPPGLAGAETQYF.

The chain has TRBV4-3 and TRBJ2-5, with D maybe TRBD2 (6 bases). Germline CDR1 LGHNA, CDR2 YSLEER. The V end lost 9 bases, the J end lost 1 base, and 21 bases lay between the germline ends. This CDR3 is 16 amino acids long. The DNA for the CDR3 is TGCGCCAGAAGACTAGTCGTGAGCGCCGTCCAAGAGACCCAGTACTTC. Translating it yields CARRLVVSAVQETQYF.

The chain employs TRBV30 and TRBJ2-1; tentatively, D is TRBD1 (5 bases). CDR3 size: 11 residues. Germline assignment: CDR1 GTSNPN and CDR2 SVGIG (reference sequence). The germline V and J ends were trimmed by 5 bases and 3 bases, with 5 bases remaining between them. CDR3 residues: CAWDSYNEQFF. In DNA form, the CDR3 reads TGTGCCTGGGACAGCTACAATGAGCAGTTCTTC.

The genes are TRBV7-2 and TRBJ2-1; 7 bases match TRBD2. This CDR3 is built from 17 residues. The V gene end was trimmed by 1 base and the J gene end by 5 bases; junction bases not matched to a gene: 11. The germline CDR1 and CDR2 sequences are SGHTA and FQGNSA. CDR3 nucleotides: TGTGCCAGCAGCTTAGTGTATGGCGGGAGTGTTGACAATGAGCAGTTCTTC. This sequence encodes CASSLVYGGSVDNEQFF.

The sample holds a few counts of this clone. The chain couples TRBV2 to TRBJ1-2, with D perhaps TRBD1 (6 bases). The CDR3 covers 19 residues. Per germline, CDR1 SNHLY and CDR2 FYNNEI. V lost 2 bases and J lost 3, with 25 bases in between. The DNA of the CDR3 is TGTGCCAGCAGTGAACTGGTCCCGAGGTTCGGGGGGCTAGACTATGGCTACACCTTC. Translating it yields CASSELVPRFGGLDYGYTF.

CDR3 sequence reads: CASSLAHILAGGTDTQYF. CDR3 nucleotides: TGTGCCAGCAGCTTGGCCCATATACTAGCGGGGGGCACAGATACGCAGTATTTT. This rearrangement joins TRBV5-4 to TRBJ2-3; 11 bases are shared with TRBD2. Per the germline V gene, CDR1 is SGHNT and CDR2 is YYREEE (reference sequence). Trimming took 0 bases from V and 1 from J; bases not matched to a gene: 7. The CDR3 is 18 amino acids.

The chain combines TRBV30 with TRBJ2-1, with TRBD2 as a possible D gene (6 bases). V was pared by 5 bases and J by 6 bases, with 14 bases between. The germline V gene has CDR1 GTSNPN and CDR2 SVGIG (reference sequence). This CDR3 contains 13 residues. The DNA of the CDR3 is TGTGCCTGGGCGTTGGGACTGCGCAATGAGCAGTTCTTC. Its translation is CAWALGLRNEQFF.

V is TRBV29-1 and J is TRBJ2-1, with TRBD2 matching 12 bases. The germline CDR1 and CDR2 sequences are SQVTM and ANQGSEA. This CDR3 is built from 13 residues. The ends lost 4 bases at V and 10 bases at J; junction bases unmatched: 5. The CDR3: CSVVASGREEQFF. The CDR3 DNA follows: TGCAGCGTTGTAGCTAGCGGGAGGGAGGAGCAGTTCTTC.

Remarks on this clone: This CDR3 is also generated by other DNA sequences in the sample. The gene calls are TRBV5-1 and TRBJ2-5, with 9 positions matching TRBD1. This CDR3 spans 18 amino acids. Per the germline V gene, CDR1 is SGHRS and CDR2 is YFSETQ. The J segment lost 5 bases and the V segment lost 3 bases, leaving 17 bases of the junction unmatched. The CDR3 DNA is TGCGCCAGCAGCTCATTACGGACAGGGGTAAGGGACAACGAGACCCAGTACTTC. This translates into CASSSLRTGVRDNETQYF.

V is TRBV10-3 and J is TRBJ1-6; 9 positions match TRBD1. The CDR3 runs to 15 residues. J lost 9 bases, V lost 3 bases, and 6 bases had no gene match. The germline V gene encodes CDR1 ENHRY and CDR2 SYGVKD. CDR3 in amino acids: CAISERDRDGSPLHF. The CDR3 DNA follows: TGTGCCATCAGTGAAAGGGACAGGGACGGTTCACCCCTCCACTTT.

The chain is built from TRBV5-1 and TRBJ1-2; TRBD1 aligns across 8 bases. V trimming: 2 bases; J trimming: 4 bases; junction bases outside the gene matches: 1. Germline CDR1 reads SGHRS; CDR2 reads YFSETQ. CDR3 size: 13 residues. The CDR3, as DNA: TGCGCCAGCAGCTTAGACAGGGGCTATGGCTACACCTTC. Translated: CASSLDRGYGYTF. The entire variable domain, with the rest obtained from reference TRBV5-1 and TRBJ1-2, is as follows: KAGVTQTPRYLIKTRGQQVTLSCSPISGHRSVSWYQQTPGQGLQFLFEYFSETQRNKGNFPGRFSGRQFSNSRSEMNVSTLELGDSALYLCASSLDRGYGYTFGSGTRLTVV.

V usage is TRBV5-1 and J usage is TRBJ1-4; unclear D gene. The CDR3 has 15 residues. V was clipped by 0 bases and J by 3 bases, with 9 bases between them. Germline CDR1 reads SGHRS; CDR2 reads YFSETQ. CDR3 in amino acids: CASSLVQASNEKLFF. CDR3 sequence (DNA): TGCGCCAGCAGCTTGGTCCAGGCGTCTAATGAAAAACTGTTTTTT.

This clone was counted only a few times. The CDR3 nucleotides are TGTGCCAGCAGTGAAAATCGCCCCCCCCGTCTGGGAGACTATGGCTACACCTTC. Residues: CASSENRPPRLGDYGYTF. J is TRBJ1-2 and V is TRBV6-1; D is unclear. Trimming pared 2 bases from V and 3 bases from J, leaving 22 bases between. CDR1 and CDR2 (germline): MNHNS, SASEGT. The CDR3 length is 18 residues.

This chain connects TRBV19 to TRBJ2-3; 11 positions match TRBD2. The V and J ends lost 1 base and 5 bases, in that order; junction bases with no gene match: 2. Germline values: CDR1 LNHDA, CDR2 SQIVND (reference sequence). The CDR3 totals 15 residues. The CDR3, as DNA: TGTGCCAGTAGTATAGGGCTAGCGGGGGGAGATACGCAGTATTTT. Protein product: CASSIGLAGGDTQYF.

In DNA form, the CDR3 reads TGTGCCAGCAGTGAGGACAGGGGGGAAGGCGACTATGGCTACACCTTC. It specifies CASSEDRGEGDYGYTF. V is TRBV2 and J is TRBJ1-2; 10 nucleotides agree with TRBD1. J lost 3 bases, V lost 3 bases, and 7 bases had no gene match. CDR3 length: 16 amino acids. Germline CDR1 SNHLY, CDR2 FYNNEI.

A few counts support this clone. The rearrangement joins TRBV7-9 to TRBJ1-4, with D unclear. The germline CDR1 and CDR2 sequences are SEHNR and FQNEAQ (reference sequence). The CDR3 is 18 residues long. The V end was cut by 3 bases, the J end by 5 bases, with 22 bases between. DNA for the CDR3: TGTGCCAGCAGCTTTGGTCCACACAGTGCGCAACCCAATGAAAAACTGTTTTTT. As protein: CASSFGPHSAQPNEKLFF.

The CDR3, as DNA: TGCGCCAGCAAGGGGGAACAGGGGGCGTTCACTGAAGCTTTCTTT. Translated: CASKGEQGAFTEAFF. The gene calls are TRBV5-1 and TRBJ1-1, with 9 bases that match TRBD1. CDR3 length: 15 residues. Germline CDR1 is SGHRS and CDR2 is YFSETQ. The J segment lost 4 bases and the V segment lost 6 bases, leaving 10 bases of the junction unmatched.

The V and J genes are TRBV7-6 and TRBJ2-7; TRBD1 might be the D (6 bases). V was trimmed by 3 bases and J by 3 bases, leaving 12 bases between them. This CDR3 spans 14 amino acids. Germline V gene sequence: CDR1 SGHVS, CDR2 FNYEAQ. DNA for the CDR3: TGTGCCAGCAGCTTCTATGAGGACAGCTACGAGCAGTACTTC. Protein: CASSFYEDSYEQYF.